This T cell receptor (beta chain) was sequenced in a study of cytomegalovirus exposure and HLA in healthy donors. The wider study: Of all 400 or so donors who were genotyped, 80% to 85% belonged to the Caucasian-associated ancestry cluster. The study's findings and limits: Reports showed the classifier diagnosing cytomegalovirus status with high specificity and sensitivity.

Points on this clone: The antigen is undetermined. A junction end diverges from the germline sequence, so it may reflect a read error.

In the PCR, 60 Vbeta and 13 Jbeta primers were used. Assay: immunoSEQ multiplex PCR; the TCRdb copy retains only in-frame clones and omits some. This sample has about 60,000 clones, with 70% to 85% found just once. At collection, donors were nominally healthy, but unrecorded immune exposures were probable. Germline assignment: CDR1 SEHNR and CDR2 FQNEAQ (reference sequence). CDR3 length equals 17 residues. The genes are TRBV7-9 and TRBJ2-3, with 9 bases lining up with TRBD2. This receptor was identified in a woman in her forties in good health and CMV-seropositive. Sequencing input: PBMCs. The CDR3 here is CSSSEHRGGVSGDTQYF. The CDR3, as DNA: TGTTCCAGCAGCGAACATCGCGGGGGGGTCTCTGGGGATACGCAGTATTTT.